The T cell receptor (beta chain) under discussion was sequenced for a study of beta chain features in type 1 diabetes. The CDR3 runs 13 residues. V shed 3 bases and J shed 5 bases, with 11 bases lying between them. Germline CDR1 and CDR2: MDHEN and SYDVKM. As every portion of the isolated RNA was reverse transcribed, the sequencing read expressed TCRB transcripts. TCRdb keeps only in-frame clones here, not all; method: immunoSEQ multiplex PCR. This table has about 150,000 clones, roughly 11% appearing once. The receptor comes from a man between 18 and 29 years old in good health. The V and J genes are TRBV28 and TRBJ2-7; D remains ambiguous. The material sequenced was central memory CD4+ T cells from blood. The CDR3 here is CASSFPLADEQYF. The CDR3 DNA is TGTGCCAGCAGTTTCCCCCTTGCGGACGAGCAGTACTTC.